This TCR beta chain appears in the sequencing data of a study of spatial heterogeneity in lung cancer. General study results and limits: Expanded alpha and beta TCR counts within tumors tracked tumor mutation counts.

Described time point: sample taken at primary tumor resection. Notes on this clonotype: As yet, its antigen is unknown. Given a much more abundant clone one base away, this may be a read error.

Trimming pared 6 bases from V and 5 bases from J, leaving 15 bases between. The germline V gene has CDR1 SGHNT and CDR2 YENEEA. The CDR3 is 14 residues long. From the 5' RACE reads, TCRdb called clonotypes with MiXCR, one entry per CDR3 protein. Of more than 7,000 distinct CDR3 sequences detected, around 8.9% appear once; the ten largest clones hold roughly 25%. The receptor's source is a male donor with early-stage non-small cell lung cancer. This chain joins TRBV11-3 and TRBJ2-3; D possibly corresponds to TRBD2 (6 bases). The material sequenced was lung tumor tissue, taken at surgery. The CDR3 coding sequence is TGTGCCAGCAGTTTGGGCGGGATTGTAGATACGCAGTATTTT. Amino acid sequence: CASSLGGIVDTQYF.